These 12 T cell receptor beta chains were all obtained from the same sample, sequenced in a study of T-cell reconstitution after alpha-beta-depleted transplantation in children. Unique molecular identifiers tagged the TCRbeta library. Each CDR3 protein gets one entry after TCRdb re-called the PCR reads with MiXCR. Among 500,000 to 650,000 distinct CDR3 sequences listed, about an eighth were seen once. This sample comprised PBMCs, mostly from graft donor cells, obtained 180 days after TCRalphabeta/CD19-depleted stem cell transplant. These receptors all stem from a female patient between 2 and 15 years old who had a stem cell transplant for aplastic anemia, so the T cells may come from the graft donor.

This clonotype has a handful of counts. The V gene is TRBV6-6, the J gene TRBJ2-1; the D gene is possibly TRBD2 (5 bases). CDR3 length: 13 amino acids. Looked up from germline, CDR1 is MNHNY and CDR2 is SVGAGI (reference sequence). V shed 0 bases and J shed 9 bases, with 9 bases lying between them. DNA of the CDR3: TGTGCCAGCAGTTACTCGGCTAGCTCTGAGCAGTTCTTC. Amino acid sequence: CASSYSASSEQFF.

This clonotype was seen more than once but under ten times. The chain has TRBV7-8 and TRBJ2-3, with no clear D. The CDR3 contains 14 residues. V lost 3 bases, J lost 0 bases, and 7 bases lay in between. Germline lookup yields CDR1 SGHVS and CDR2 FQNEAQ. The CDR3 region is CASSFFPSTDTQYF. DNA for the CDR3: TGTGCCAGCAGCTTTTTTCCTAGCACAGATACGCAGTATTTT.

This chain uses TRBV7-2 with TRBJ2-2; tentatively, D is TRBD1 (6 bases). This CDR3 comprises 14 residues. With 8 bases removed from V and 1 base from J, the gap between germline ends came to 11 bases. Germline CDR1 reads SGHTA; CDR2 reads FQGNSA. The CDR3 DNA follows: TGTGCCAGCCGACCAGGGGTGAACACCGGGGAGCTGTTTTTT. This encodes CASRPGVNTGELFF.

This clonotype has a handful of counts. The gene calls are TRBV14 and TRBJ1-2; TRBD1 is a possible D gene (5 bases). The CDR3 consists of 16 residues. V gave up 0 bases and J gave up 4 bases, with 15 bases separating them. The germline gives CDR1 SGHDN, CDR2 FVKESK. In DNA form, the CDR3 reads TGTGCCAGCAGCCAAGAATGGGGCCGACAGTCCTATGGCTACACCTTC. Its translation is CASSQEWGRQSYGYTF.

The sample holds many counts of this clonotype. This chain joins TRBV12-3 or TRBV12-4 and TRBJ2-1; D is perhaps TRBD1 or TRBD2 (5 bases each). V shed 5 bases and J shed 4 bases, with 12 bases lying between them. This CDR3 is 14 amino acids long. The CDR3 spells CASSQGTGYNEQFF. In nucleotides, the CDR3 is TGTGCCAGCAGTCAAGGGACGGGATACAATGAGCAGTTCTTC.

This clonotype was counted at least ten times. This chain links TRBV5-1 with TRBJ2-3, with TRBD2 identical over 9 bases. The length of the CDR3 is 17 residues. The J segment lost 2 bases and the V segment lost 0 bases, leaving 7 bases of the junction unmatched. Germline V CDR1 and CDR2: SGHRS, YFSETQ. This CDR3 is CASSLVRASGITDTQYF. CDR3 DNA sequence: TGCGCCAGCAGCTTGGTTAGGGCTAGCGGGATCACAGATACGCAGTATTTT.

The chain recombines TRBV20-1 with TRBJ2-7; D remains unclear. The length of the CDR3 is 12 residues. From germline, CDR1 is DFQATT and CDR2 SNEGSKA (reference sequence). Trimming left V 5 bases short and J 1 base short, with 9 bases between. The CDR3 loop is CSAQQTSYEQYF. The CDR3 region has the DNA TGCAGTGCTCAACAGACATCCTACGAGCAGTACTTC.

The rearrangement joins TRBV20-1 to TRBJ2-6; D gene unclear. The CDR3 has 15 residues. From germline, CDR1 is DFQATT and CDR2 SNEGSKA (reference sequence). V lost 3 bases, J lost 0 bases, and 9 bases lay in between. The CDR3 bases are TGCAGTGCTAGTTTATTGAGCTCTGGGGCCAACGTCCTGACTTTC. It yields the protein CSASLLSSGANVLTF.

This clonotype was picked up a small number of times. The chain has TRBV6-1 and TRBJ2-4; D is possibly TRBD1 (5 bases). The CDR3 totals 15 residues. Germline V gene sequence: CDR1 MNHNS, CDR2 SASEGT. V shed 6 bases and J shed 0 bases, with 12 bases lying between them. CDR3: CASRGVDRAKNIQYF. The DNA of the CDR3 is TGTGCCAGCAGAGGGGTTGATAGAGCCAAAAACATTCAGTACTTC.

This clonotype has only a few counts. V usage is TRBV7-2 and J usage is TRBJ1-2; 9 bases map to TRBD1. V dropped 4 bases and J dropped 6; count of bases not matched to a gene: 9. The CDR3 length is 15 residues. In germline, CDR1 is SGHTA, CDR2 FQGNSA. The CDR3 DNA reads as TGTGCCAGCAGCTCAACCGGGACAGGGATCAATGGCTACACCTTC. It yields the protein CASSSTGTGINGYTF.

V gene TRBV21-1 combines with J gene TRBJ2-7; TRBD2 reflects the table's D call only, with no check against the DNA. TRBV21-1 is designated a pseudogene. There are 13 residues in the CDR3. DNA of the CDR3: TGTGCCAGCAGCATGGGGACTAGCTACGAGCAGTACGTC. This encodes CASSMGTSYEQYV.

This clonotype has ten or more counts. This sequence joins TRBV15 and TRBJ1-6, with D hard to call. Trimming removed 0 bases from V and 4 bases from J, with 7 bases in between. Germline-derived CDR1 and CDR2 are LNHNV and YYDKDF (reference sequence). The CDR3 length is 15 residues. CDR3: CATSRDFEYNSPLHF. CDR3 nucleotides: TGTGCCACCAGCAGAGATTTCGAGTATAATTCACCCCTCCACTTT.